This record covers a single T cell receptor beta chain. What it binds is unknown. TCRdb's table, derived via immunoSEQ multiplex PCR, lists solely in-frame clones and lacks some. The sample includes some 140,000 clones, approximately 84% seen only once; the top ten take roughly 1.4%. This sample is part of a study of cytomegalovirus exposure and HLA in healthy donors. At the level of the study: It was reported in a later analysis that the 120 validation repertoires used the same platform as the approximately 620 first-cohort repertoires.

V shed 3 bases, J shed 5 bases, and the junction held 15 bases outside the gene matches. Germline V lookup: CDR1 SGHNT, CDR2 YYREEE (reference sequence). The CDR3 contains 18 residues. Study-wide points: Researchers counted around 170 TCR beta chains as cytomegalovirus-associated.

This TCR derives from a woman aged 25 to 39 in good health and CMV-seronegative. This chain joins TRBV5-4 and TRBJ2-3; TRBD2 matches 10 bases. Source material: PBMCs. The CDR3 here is CASSYRRLSGGAGDTQYF. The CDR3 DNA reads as TGTGCCAGCAGCTACCGCCGGTTGAGCGGGGGGGCCGGAGATACGCAGTATTTT.